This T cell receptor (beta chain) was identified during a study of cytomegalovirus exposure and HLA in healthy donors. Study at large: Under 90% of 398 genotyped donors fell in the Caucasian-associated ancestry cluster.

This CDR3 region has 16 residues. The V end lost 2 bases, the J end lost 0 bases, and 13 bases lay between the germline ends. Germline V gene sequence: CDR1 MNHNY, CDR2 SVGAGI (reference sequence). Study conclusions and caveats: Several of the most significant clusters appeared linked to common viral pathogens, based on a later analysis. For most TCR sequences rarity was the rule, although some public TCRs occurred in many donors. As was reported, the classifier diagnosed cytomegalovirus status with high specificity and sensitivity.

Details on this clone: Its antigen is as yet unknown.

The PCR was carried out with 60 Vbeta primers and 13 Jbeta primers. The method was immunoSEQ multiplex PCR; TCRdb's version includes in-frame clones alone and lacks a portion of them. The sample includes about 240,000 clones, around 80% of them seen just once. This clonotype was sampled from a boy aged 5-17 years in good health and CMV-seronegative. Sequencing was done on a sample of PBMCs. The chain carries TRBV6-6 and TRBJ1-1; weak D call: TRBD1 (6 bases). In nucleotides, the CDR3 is TGTGCCAGCAGTTACAGGGGGGGGGTCATGAACACTGAAGCTTTCTTT. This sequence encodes CASSYRGGVMNTEAFF.